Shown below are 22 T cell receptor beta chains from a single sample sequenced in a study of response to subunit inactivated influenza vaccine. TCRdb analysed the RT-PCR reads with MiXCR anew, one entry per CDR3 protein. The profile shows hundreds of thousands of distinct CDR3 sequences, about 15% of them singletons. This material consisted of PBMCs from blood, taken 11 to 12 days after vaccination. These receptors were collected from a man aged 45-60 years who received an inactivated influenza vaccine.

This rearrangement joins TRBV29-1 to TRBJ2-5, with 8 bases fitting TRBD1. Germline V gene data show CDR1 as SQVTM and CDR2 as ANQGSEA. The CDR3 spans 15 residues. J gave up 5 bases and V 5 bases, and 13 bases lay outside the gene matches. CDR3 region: CSVPAAGGLGETQYF. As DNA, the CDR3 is TGCAGCGTTCCTGCCGCAGGGGGCCTGGGGGAGACCCAGTACTTC.

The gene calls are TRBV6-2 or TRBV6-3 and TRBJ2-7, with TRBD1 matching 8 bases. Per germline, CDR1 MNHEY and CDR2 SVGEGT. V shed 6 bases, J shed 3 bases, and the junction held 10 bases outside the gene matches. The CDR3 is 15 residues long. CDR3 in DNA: TGTGCCAGCAGGTCAGGACAGGGAGCCCACTACGAGCAGTACTTC. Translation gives CASRSGQGAHYEQYF.

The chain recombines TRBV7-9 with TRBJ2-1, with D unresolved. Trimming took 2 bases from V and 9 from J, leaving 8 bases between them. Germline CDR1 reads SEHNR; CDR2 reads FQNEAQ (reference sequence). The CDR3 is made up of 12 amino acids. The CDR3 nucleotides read TGTGCCAGCAGCTTACCCCAGTCTGAGCAGTTCTTC. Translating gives CASSLPQSEQFF.

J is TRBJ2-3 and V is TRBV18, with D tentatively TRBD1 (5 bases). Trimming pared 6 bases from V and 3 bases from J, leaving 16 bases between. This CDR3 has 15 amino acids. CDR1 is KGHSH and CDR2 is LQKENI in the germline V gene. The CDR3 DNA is TGTGCCAGCTCCGACCTGCTAGGGGCAACAGATACGCAGTATTTT. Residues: CASSDLLGATDTQYF.

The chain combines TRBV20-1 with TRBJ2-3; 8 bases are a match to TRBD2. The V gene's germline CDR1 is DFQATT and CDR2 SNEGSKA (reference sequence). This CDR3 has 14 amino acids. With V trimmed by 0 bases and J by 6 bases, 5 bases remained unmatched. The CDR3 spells CSAREGGRTDTQYF. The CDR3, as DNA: TGCAGTGCTAGAGAGGGCGGGAGGACGGATACGCAGTATTTT.

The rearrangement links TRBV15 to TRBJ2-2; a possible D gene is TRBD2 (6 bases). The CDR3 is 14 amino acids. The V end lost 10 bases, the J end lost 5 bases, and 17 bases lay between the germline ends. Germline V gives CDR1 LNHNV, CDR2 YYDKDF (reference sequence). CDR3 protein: CAIRDGSRTGELFF. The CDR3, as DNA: TGTGCCATCAGGGACGGGAGTAGGACCGGGGAGCTGTTTTTT.

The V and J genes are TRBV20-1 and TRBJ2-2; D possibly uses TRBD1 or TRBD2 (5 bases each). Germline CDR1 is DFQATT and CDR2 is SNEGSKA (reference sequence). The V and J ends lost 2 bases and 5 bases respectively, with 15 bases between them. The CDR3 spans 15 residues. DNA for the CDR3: TGCAGTGCTAGATCTCCCGGGACCTCAACCGGGGAGCTGTTTTTT. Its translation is CSARSPGTSTGELFF.

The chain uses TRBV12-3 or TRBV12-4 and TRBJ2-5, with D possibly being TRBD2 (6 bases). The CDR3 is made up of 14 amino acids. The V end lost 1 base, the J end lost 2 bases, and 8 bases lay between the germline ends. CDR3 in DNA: TGTGCCAGCAGTTTAGATGGAGGGCAAGAGACCCAGTACTTC. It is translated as CASSLDGGQETQYF.

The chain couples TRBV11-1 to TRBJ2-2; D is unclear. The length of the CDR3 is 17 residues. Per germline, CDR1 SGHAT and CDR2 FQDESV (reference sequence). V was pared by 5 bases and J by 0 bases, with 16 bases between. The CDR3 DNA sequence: TGTGCCAGCAGCCCATCAACCTGGGAACCGAACACCGGGGAGCTGTTTTTT. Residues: CASSPSTWEPNTGELFF. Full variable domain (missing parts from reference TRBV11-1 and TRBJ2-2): EAEVAQSPRYKITEKSQAVAFWCDPISGHATLYWYRQILGQGPELLVQFQDESVVDDSQLPKDRFSAERLKGVDSTLKIQPAELGDSAMYLCASSPSTWEPNTGELFFGEGSRLTVL.

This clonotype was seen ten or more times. CDR3 residues: CASSFGQGPQETQYF. The CDR3, as DNA: TGCGCCAGCAGCTTTGGACAGGGACCTCAAGAGACCCAGTACTTC. This chain links TRBV5-1 with TRBJ2-5; TRBD1 aligns across 8 bases. The V gene's germline CDR1 is SGHRS and CDR2 YFSETQ. The CDR3 runs to 15 residues. Trimming at V came to 2 bases and at J to 2 bases, leaving 5 bases not matched to a gene.

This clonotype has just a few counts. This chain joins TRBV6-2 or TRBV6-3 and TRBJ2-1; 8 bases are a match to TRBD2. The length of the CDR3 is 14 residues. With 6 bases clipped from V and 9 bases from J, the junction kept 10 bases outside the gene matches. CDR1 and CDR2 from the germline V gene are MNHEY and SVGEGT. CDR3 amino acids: CASSMGTSPSEQFF. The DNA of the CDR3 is TGTGCCAGCAGCATGGGGACTAGTCCCTCTGAGCAGTTCTTC.

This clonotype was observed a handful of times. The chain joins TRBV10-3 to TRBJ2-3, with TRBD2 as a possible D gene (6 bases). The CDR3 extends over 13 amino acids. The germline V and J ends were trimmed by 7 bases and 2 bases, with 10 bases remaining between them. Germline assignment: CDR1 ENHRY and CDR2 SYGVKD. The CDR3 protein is CAITRDFTDTQYF. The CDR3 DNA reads TGTGCCATCACCCGGGACTTCACAGATACGCAGTATTTT.

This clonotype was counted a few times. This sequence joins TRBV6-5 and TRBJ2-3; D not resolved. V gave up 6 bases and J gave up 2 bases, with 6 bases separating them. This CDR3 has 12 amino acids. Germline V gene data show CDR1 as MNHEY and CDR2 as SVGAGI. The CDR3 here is CASRGFTDTQYF. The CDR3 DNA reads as TGTGCCAGCAGGGGTTTCACAGATACGCAGTATTTT.

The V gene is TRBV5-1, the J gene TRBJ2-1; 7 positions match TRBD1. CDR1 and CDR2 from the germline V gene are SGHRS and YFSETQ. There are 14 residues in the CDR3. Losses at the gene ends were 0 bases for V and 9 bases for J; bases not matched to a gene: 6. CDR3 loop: CASSLGDRAAEQFF. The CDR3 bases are TGCGCCAGCAGCTTGGGAGACAGGGCAGCTGAGCAGTTCTTC.

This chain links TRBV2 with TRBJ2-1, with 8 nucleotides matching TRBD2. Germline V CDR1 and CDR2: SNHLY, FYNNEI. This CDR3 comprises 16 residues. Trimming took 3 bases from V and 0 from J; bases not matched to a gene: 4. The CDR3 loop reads CASSDVSGGSYNEQFF. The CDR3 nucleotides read TGTGCCAGCAGTGACGTAAGCGGGGGCTCCTACAATGAGCAGTTCTTC.

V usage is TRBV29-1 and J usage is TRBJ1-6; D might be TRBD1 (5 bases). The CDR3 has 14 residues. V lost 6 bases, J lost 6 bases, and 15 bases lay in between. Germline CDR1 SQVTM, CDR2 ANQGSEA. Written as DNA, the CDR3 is TGCAGCGTGAAGCTCGGGGCGGGTAATTCACCCCTCCACTTT. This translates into CSVKLGAGNSPLHF.

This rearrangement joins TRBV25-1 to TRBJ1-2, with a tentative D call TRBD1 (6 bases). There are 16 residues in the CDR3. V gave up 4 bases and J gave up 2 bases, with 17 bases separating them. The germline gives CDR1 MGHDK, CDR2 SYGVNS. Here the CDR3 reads CASSGPGTPENYGYTF. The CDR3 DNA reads TGTGCCAGCAGTGGCCCCGGGACACCCGAGAACTATGGCTACACCTTC.

The CDR3 is CASSWGAGTRIMETQYF. CDR3 coding DNA: TGTGCCAGCAGCTGGGGAGCCGGGACTAGAATTATGGAGACCCAGTACTTC. The rearrangement uses TRBV7-2 and TRBJ2-5; TRBD2 matches at 8 bases. With V trimmed by 4 bases and J by 5 bases, 15 bases remained unmatched. Per germline, CDR1 SGHTA and CDR2 FQGNSA. The CDR3 is 17 amino acids.

The CDR3 region has the DNA TGTGCCAGCAGTGATACAGGTAGCAATCAGCCCCAGCATTTT. Protein product: CASSDTGSNQPQHF. This chain uses TRBV2 with TRBJ1-5; TRBD1 is a possible D gene (5 bases). Germline CDR1 is SNHLY and CDR2 is FYNNEI. Trimming pared 3 bases from V and 0 bases from J, leaving 6 bases between. The CDR3 has 14 amino acids.

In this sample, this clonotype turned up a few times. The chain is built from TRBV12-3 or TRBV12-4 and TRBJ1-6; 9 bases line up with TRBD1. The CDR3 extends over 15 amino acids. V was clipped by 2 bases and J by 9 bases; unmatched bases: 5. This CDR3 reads CASSLSGTGFSPLHF. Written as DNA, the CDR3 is TGTGCCAGCAGTTTAAGCGGGACAGGGTTTTCACCCCTCCACTTT.

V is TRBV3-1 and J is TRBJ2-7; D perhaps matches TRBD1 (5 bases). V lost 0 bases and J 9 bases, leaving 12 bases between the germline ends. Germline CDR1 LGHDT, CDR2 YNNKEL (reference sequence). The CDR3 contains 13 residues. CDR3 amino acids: CASSQDQGAAQYF. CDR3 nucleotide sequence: TGTGCCAGCAGCCAAGATCAGGGCGCGGCGCAGTACTTC.

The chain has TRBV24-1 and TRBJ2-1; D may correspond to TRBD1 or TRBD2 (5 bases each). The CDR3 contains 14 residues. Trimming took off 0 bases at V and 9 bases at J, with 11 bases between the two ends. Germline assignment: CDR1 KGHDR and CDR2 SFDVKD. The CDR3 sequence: CATSDLSGSGEQFF. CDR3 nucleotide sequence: TGTGCCACCAGTGATTTGTCAGGGAGCGGTGAGCAGTTCTTC.